The 8 T cell receptor beta chains listed next were all sequenced from one sample in a study of response to subunit inactivated influenza vaccine. One entry per CDR3 protein results from TCRdb running MiXCR on the RT-PCR reads. Here the sample spans about 520,000 distinct CDR3 sequences, 9.5% to 12% being singletons. The sample consisted of PBMCs from blood, taken roughly 45 days after vaccination. The receptors shown here come from a man aged 50-60 years who received an inactivated influenza vaccine.

This clonotype has ten or more counts. The chain has TRBV12-3 or TRBV12-4 and TRBJ1-1; D gene uncertain. CDR3 size: 13 residues. Between the trimmed V and J ends, which lost 1 base and 4 bases, there was a span of 7 bases. The CDR3 DNA reads TGTGCCAGCAGTTTAGGCCCTGGCACTGAAGCTTTCTTT. It is translated as CASSLGPGTEAFF.

This clonotype was counted between two and nine times. The rearrangement joins TRBV4-2 to TRBJ2-4; TRBD1 agrees at 7 bases. The V gene's germline CDR1 is LGHNA and CDR2 YNFKEQ. V trimming: 3 bases; J trimming: 9 bases; junction bases outside the gene matches: 14. The CDR3 sequence is 16 residues long. The CDR3 nucleotides are TGTGCCAGCAGCCAGATCCCCTTTCAGGGGGACACCATTCAGTACTTC. Translating gives CASSQIPFQGDTIQYF.

This clonotype has a handful of counts. The genes are TRBV7-2 and TRBJ2-5, with D possibly TRBD1 on 6 matching bases. V lost 5 bases and J 5 bases, leaving 18 bases between the germline ends. The germline V gene encodes CDR1 SGHTA and CDR2 FQGNSA. This CDR3 contains 15 residues. The CDR3 DNA reads as TGTGCCAGCAGCATCCCTTCATCAGGGGCGGAGACCCAGTACTTC. It codes for CASSIPSSGAETQYF.

The rearrangement uses TRBV19 and TRBJ2-3; TRBD1 matches at 7 bases. The CDR3 extends over 16 amino acids. Germline V gives CDR1 LNHDA, CDR2 SQIVND (reference sequence). V was pared by 1 base and J by 4 bases, with 8 bases of the junction left unmatched. This CDR3 reads CASSIGVDRTADTQYF. The CDR3 DNA reads as TGTGCCAGTAGTATAGGGGTGGACAGGACGGCAGATACGCAGTATTTT.

The CDR3: CASSLELARGTDTQYF. Here the CDR3 DNA reads TGCGCCAGCAGCTTGGAGCTAGCGCGAGGCACAGATACGCAGTATTTT. The chain couples TRBV5-1 to TRBJ2-3, with D possibly TRBD2 on 6 matching bases. The CDR3 totals 16 residues. V lost 0 bases, J lost 1 base, and 12 bases lay in between. Germline V gene data show CDR1 as SGHRS and CDR2 as YFSETQ. The full variable domain, its missing parts supplied by reference TRBV5-1 and TRBJ2-3, is KAGVTQTPRYLIKTRGQQVTLSCSPISGHRSVSWYQQTPGQGLQFLFEYFSETQRNKGNFPGRFSGRQFSNSRSEMNVSTLELGDSALYLCASSLELARGTDTQYFGPGTRLTVL.

This clonotype occurred many times. The CDR3 reads CASSTRLTQYF. The CDR3 DNA reads as TGTGCCAGCAGCACGAGGTTGACCCAGTACTTC. The rearrangement links TRBV12-3 or TRBV12-4 to TRBJ2-5; no definite D call. V was shortened by 6 bases and J by 7 bases, with 9 bases between the two germline ends. CDR3 length: 11 amino acids.

This clonotype was counted ten times or more. The CDR3 loop is CSATTGTSVYNEQFF. CDR3 DNA sequence: TGCAGTGCGACCACCGGGACTAGCGTATACAATGAGCAGTTCTTC. The chain combines TRBV20-1 with TRBJ2-1, with 10 bases identical to TRBD2. The CDR3 spans 15 residues. The V and J ends lost 6 bases and 4 bases, in that order; junction bases with no gene match: 9. Germline assignment: CDR1 DFQATT and CDR2 SNEGSKA (reference sequence).

This clonotype has ten or more counts. CDR3 nucleotides: TGTGCCAGCAGCCCCCGACTAGCGGGAGGAATCAATGAGCAGTTCTTC. Translating it yields CASSPRLAGGINEQFF. The chain couples TRBV7-7 to TRBJ2-1, with 13 bases matching TRBD2. The CDR3 loop spans 16 amino acids. Germline CDR1 is SSHAT and CDR2 is FNYEAQ (reference sequence). With V trimmed by 5 bases and J by 6 bases, 7 bases remained unmatched. Full variable domain (rest looked up from reference TRBV7-7 and TRBJ2-1): GAGVSQSPRYKVTKRGQDVTLRCDPISSHATLYWYQQALGQGPEFLTYFNYEAQPDKSGLPSDRFSAERPEGSISTLTIQRTEQRDSAMYRCASSPRLAGGINEQFFGPGTRLTVL.